This is a list of T cell receptor beta chains from one sample in a study of response to subunit inactivated influenza vaccine. TCRdb independently ran MiXCR on the RT-PCR reads; one entry per CDR3 protein. The profile covers under 950,000 distinct CDR3 sequences, with around 20% appearing a single time and roughly 10% taken by the ten largest. This material consisted of PBMCs from blood, taken more than 4 days after vaccination. The receptors shown here come from a man aged 50-59 years who received an inactivated influenza vaccine. The CDR3 runs from the conserved cysteine through the conserved F or W. D genes are given only for firm matches. Clone size is not always given. Where it is, it says once, few, many or a class for expanded clones.

>TRBJ2-4|few|TRBV2|TRBD1
TGTGCCAGCAGCGACGGACAGGGCGGTACCAAAAACATTCAGTACTTC
CASSDGQGGTKNIQYF
>TRBJ2-7|-|TRBV2|-
TGTGCCAGCATAATGACAGGTCGACCCTACGAGCAGTACTTC
CASIMTGRPYEQYF
>TRBJ2-1|few|TRBV24-1|-
TGTGCCACCAGTGATATAACTGGTCCGAACAATGAGCAGTTCTTC
CATSDITGPNNEQFF
>TRBJ1-3|-|TRBV9|-
TGTGCCAGCAGCGGAGCGGTTAGTGGAAACACCATATATTTT
CASSGAVSGNTIYF
>TRBJ2-2|few|TRBV7-8|TRBD1
TGTGCCAGCAGCCCCTGGACAGGGGGCACCGGGGAGCTGTTTTTT
CASSPWTGGTGELFF
>TRBJ1-5|-|TRBV6-1|-
TGTGCCAGCGGAAGTCAGCCCCAGCATTTT
CASGSQPQHF
>TRBJ2-2|once|TRBV20-1|TRBD2
TGCAGTGCTAGAGCCCCCGGGAGGGCCCCCGGGGAGCTGTTTTTT
CSARAPGRAPGELFF
>TRBJ2-6|-|TRBV5-1|-
TGCGCCAGCAGCGACGGTCGCTCTGGGGCCAACGTCCTGACTTTC
CASSDGRSGANVLTF
>TRBJ2-1|few|TRBV5-1|-
TGCGCCAGCAGCTTGAACGGGGTCAATGAGCAGTTCTTC
CASSLNGVNEQFF
>TRBJ1-2|few|TRBV12-3/TRBV12-4|-
TGTGCCAGCAGACGCCATGGACAGTCAAACTATGGCTACACCTTC
CASRRHGQSNYGYTF
>TRBJ2-7|few|TRBV12-3/TRBV12-4|-
TGTGCCAGCAGACCTGGGACCCTAACCTACGAGCAGTACTTC
CASRPGTLTYEQYF
>TRBJ2-4|few|TRBV5-6|-
TGTGCCAGCAGCTTGGGGACGACGGACATTCAGTACTTC
CASSLGTTDIQYF
>TRBJ2-2|-|TRBV7-9|-
TGTGCCAGCAGCTGGCAGACAGGTCCGAACACCGGGGAGCTGTTTTTT
CASSWQTGPNTGELFF
>TRBJ2-7|-|TRBV20-1|TRBD2
TGCAGTGCTAGAGAGGTTTTTCGGGAGGGCAACTACGAGCAGTACTTC
CSAREVFREGNYEQYF
>TRBJ1-1|-|TRBV20-1|TRBD1
TGCAGTGCCTTAAGGACAGGGCGAGGCGCTGAAGCTTTCTTT
CSALRTGRGAEAFF
>TRBJ2-7|-|TRBV19|-
TGTGCCAGTAGTATAGATCCTCTTGGCCCCTACGAGCAGTACTTC
CASSIDPLGPYEQYF
>TRBJ2-2|-|TRBV5-1|-
TGCGCCAGCAGCAGGGCTGGACGGGACGCCGGGGAGCTGTTTTTT
CASSRAGRDAGELFF
>TRBJ2-4|-|TRBV9|-
TGTGCCAGCAGCGCACGGGAAAACATTCAGTACTTC
CASSARENIQYF
>TRBJ2-5|-|TRBV9|TRBD2
TGTGCCAGCAGCGTGGGTGGCGGGGGGGCTATGGAGACCCAGTACTTC
CASSVGGGGAMETQYF
>TRBJ2-1|few|TRBV11-2|-
TGTGCCAGCAGCTTAAATGGGGGCGTCCACAATGAGCAGTTCTTC
CASSLNGGVHNEQFF
>TRBJ2-4|many|TRBV28|-
TGTGCCAGCAGTCTTGGGACTGGGCGCGACATTCAGTACTTC
CASSLGTGRDIQYF
>TRBJ2-5|few|TRBV27|-
TGTGCCAGCAGTTCCTGGGACACAAAAGAGACCCAGTACTTC
CASSSWDTKETQYF
>TRBJ2-2|-|TRBV7-6|-
TGTGCCAGCAGCTTAGGCAGGGGCGGCGCCGGGGAGCTGTTTTTT
CASSLGRGGAGELFF
>TRBJ1-6|-|TRBV4-2|-
TGTGCCAGCAGCCAAGGGGACGAAGAAGGTTCACCCCTCCACTTT
CASSQGDEEGSPLHF
>TRBJ2-2|-|TRBV7-3|-
TGTGCCAGCAGCTTAAACCCCACCGGGGAGCTGTTTTTT
CASSLNPTGELFF
>TRBJ2-1|few|TRBV11-2|TRBD2
TGTGCCAGCAGATCCCTAGCGGGGCGGAACAATGAGCAGTTCTTC
CASRSLAGRNNEQFF
>TRBJ2-1|-|TRBV7-8|-
TGTGCCAGCAGCTTATTAGCGGAGGAGCAGTTCTTC
CASSLLAEEQFF
>TRBJ2-6|-|TRBV29-1|-
TGCAGCGTTGAGGGGGGGCAGGTCCCCGGGGCCAACGTCCTGACTTTC
CSVEGGQVPGANVLTF
>TRBJ2-2|many|TRBV20-1|-
TGCAGTGCTAGCAAGGGACCCCGGAACACCGGGGAGCTGTTTTTT
CSASKGPRNTGELFF
>TRBJ2-2|-|TRBV9|-
TGTGCCAGCAGAGCAGGGGCGGGCGGGGAGCTGTTTTTT
CASRAGAGGELFF
>TRBJ2-2|many|TRBV12-3/TRBV12-4|-
TGTGCCAGCAGTTCCCTGAACCGGGAGCTGTTTTTT
CASSSLNRELFF
>TRBJ1-5|-|TRBV10-3|-
TGTGCCACCGGAAATAGCAATCAGCCCCAGCATTTT
CATGNSNQPQHF
>TRBJ2-3|-|TRBV6-1|TRBD1
TGTGCCAGCAGTAAGTACAGGGGTTCTATCCCGCTCTCAAGCACAGATACGCAGTATTTT
CASSKYRGSIPLSSTDTQYF
>TRBJ2-1|few|TRBV19|-
TGTGCCAGTACCAAGAGGGGGGATTCCTACAATGAGCAGTTCTTC
CASTKRGDSYNEQFF
>TRBJ2-1|-|TRBV6-2/TRBV6-3|TRBD2
TGTGCCAGCAGTTATCCCGTACGACTAGCGGGTAATTACAATGAGCAGTTCTTC
CASSYPVRLAGNYNEQFF